This is a list of T cell receptor beta chains from one sample in a study of shared clonotypes between healthy human individuals. Profiled with immunoSEQ multiplex PCR; TCRdb holds only in-frame clones, not every one. This sample has approximately 710,000 clones; 90% occur once, and the top ten carry 34%. Input material: memory CD8+ T cells from PBMCs. These TCRs come from a man aged 18 to 30 in good health. Some clones in this sample may be carry-over from other donors' samples. The CDR3 runs from the conserved cysteine through the conserved F or W. The size field is filled for only some rows; it gives once, few, many or a size class.

CASSQEGTNLYNEQFF TRBV4-1 NA
CASSSRDRPPFREQYF TRBV5-1 once
CASSLARDTQYF TRBV5-6 NA
CAIRGQGNQPQHF TRBV10-3 NA
CASSARELAGEINIQYF TRBV11-2 NA
CASATGAGAYEQYF TRBV13 NA
CASSSNSDSYEQYF TRBV28 NA
CASSLGPGLQETQYF TRBV7-8 NA
CATSAGTVNTGELFF TRBV15 NA
CSVPGTEAFF TRBV29-1 NA
CASSSGTGLLSYEQYF TRBV28 NA
CASSQHYYTGNSNQPQHF TRBV4-3 NA
CASRTRANEKLFF TRBV7-2 NA
CASSTGGSPLHF TRBV27 NA
CASSSPGDEQYF TRBV28 NA
CASQPGGYSDYEQYF TRBV27 NA
CATSGRALNEQFF TRBV15 once
CASSPLAGLISGANVLTF TRBV7-3 NA
CASSLAPFLNTEAFF TRBV5-1 NA
CASSLIIIVAGSQETQYF TRBV5-1 NA
CASSQGVSTGGYYYGYTF TRBV4-3 NA
CASSLLSTPYEQYF TRBV27 NA
CASSQDSVRNLAKNIQYF TRBV14 NA
CASSQRSLRETQYF TRBV4-2 NA
CASRRLEGAESTDTQYF TRBV2 NA
CASGEGPSYEQYF TRBV5-1 NA
CASSLARGLTDTQYF TRBV5-1 NA
CASSSVPEQYF TRBV7-3 NA
CASIPRGFAGNTIYF TRBV28 NA
CASSDSSLGRSYNEQFF TRBV6-4 NA
CASSHPFGGNTIYF TRBV19 few
CASSLGRETGYEQYF TRBV28 many
CASSSYAPNTGELFF TRBV27 NA